This TCR beta chain appears in the sequencing data of a study of blood T cell repertoires in COVID-19. In the study overall: T cells, B-cell-depleted T cells, or PBMCs provided the cDNA or gDNA that served as material.

Using immunoSEQ multiplex PCR, the repertoire was profiled, and TCRdb retains in-frame clones only, with some absent. Seen here are 95,000 to 150,000 clones, roughly 88% observed once, and the top ten hold 0.88%. CDR1 and CDR2 (germline): DFQATT, SNEGSKA (reference sequence). Trimming pared 3 bases from V and 10 bases from J, leaving 16 bases between. The CDR3 loop spans 13 amino acids. The receptor was derived from a woman in her forties or fifties with active or convalescent COVID-19. The sample comprised peripheral blood. The chain employs TRBV20-1 and TRBJ2-1; no clear D gene. The CDR3 is CSASPKASTEQFF. The CDR3 DNA reads as TGCAGTGCTAGTCCCAAAGCGTCGACGGAGCAGTTCTTC.